Below, 31 T cell receptor beta chains from the same sample are listed, as sequenced in a study of early T cells in non-severe SARS-CoV-2 infection. MiXCR, run by TCRdb on the 5' RACE reads, gives a single entry per CDR3 protein. The table includes 20,000 to 30,000 distinct CDR3 sequences, 4% to 4.5% detected once. The sample was whole blood. These receptor sequences come from an adult who was a healthcare worker with PCR-confirmed SARS-CoV-2 infection or an uninfected control (not recorded which).

This clonotype was detected only a few times. The chain joins TRBV13 to TRBJ2-7, with 9 bases matching TRBD2. Looked up from germline, CDR1 is PRHDT and CDR2 is FYEKMQ (reference sequence). Unmatched junction bases numbered 7, after V lost 4 bases and J lost 6 bases. The CDR3 loop spans 14 amino acids. The chain's CDR3 is CASSSGLANREQYF. CDR3 DNA: TGTGCCAGCAGCTCGGGACTAGCCAACCGCGAGCAGTACTTC.

This clonotype was recorded many times. The gene calls are TRBV19 and TRBJ2-5, with 7 bases aligning to TRBD1. The length of the CDR3 is 15 residues. CDR1 and CDR2 from the germline V gene are LNHDA and SQIVND (reference sequence). The trim removed 7 bases at V and 1 base at J, leaving 9 bases unmatched. CDR3 residues: CASKPSGQTQETQYF. Written as DNA, the CDR3 is TGTGCCAGTAAACCGTCGGGACAGACCCAAGAGACCCAGTACTTC.

The chain couples TRBV6-1 to TRBJ1-1; 8 bases fit TRBD1. CDR3 size: 14 residues. V dropped 6 bases and J dropped 3; count of bases not matched to a gene: 6. The germline V gene has CDR1 MNHNS and CDR2 SASEGT. In DNA, the CDR3 is TGTGCCAGCAGCTGGCAACAGGGGGACACTGAAGCTTTCTTT. Amino acid sequence: CASSWQQGDTEAFF.

The V gene is TRBV20-1, the J gene TRBJ2-2, with 13 bases fitting TRBD2. Trimming cost V 0 bases and J 7 bases; bases outside gene matches: 5. The length of the CDR3 is 16 residues. CDR1 is DFQATT and CDR2 is SNEGSKA in the germline V gene (reference sequence). The CDR3 sequence is CSARDGTSGKIGELFF. The CDR3 DNA reads as TGCAGTGCTAGAGATGGGACTAGCGGGAAGATCGGGGAGCTGTTTTTT.

The chain has TRBV6-1 and TRBJ2-4, with 8 positions matching TRBD1. V was clipped by 2 bases and J by 7 bases; unmatched bases: 7. This CDR3 has 15 amino acids. Germline lookup yields CDR1 MNHNS and CDR2 SASEGT. This chain's CDR3 is CASSELTGDFNIQYF. CDR3 coding DNA: TGTGCCAGCAGTGAACTGACAGGGGATTTTAACATTCAGTACTTC.

This clonotype was seen a few times. At one of its ends the junction is not consistent with the germline gene, which may arise from a read error. The chain carries TRBV19 and TRBJ2-7; D not resolved. Germline CDR1 is LNHDA and CDR2 is SQIVND (reference sequence). This CDR3 is built from 14 residues. CDR3 coding DNA: TGTGCCAGTAGTATGACCTCCTTGGGCCCCGAGCCAATCTTC. The encoded protein is CASSMTSLGPEPIF.

The chain carries TRBV6-4 and TRBJ2-1; 7 nucleotides align to TRBD1. This CDR3 is 13 amino acids long. The ends lost 9 bases at V and 1 base at J; junction bases unmatched: 3. The germline V gene has CDR1 MRHNA and CDR2 SNTAGT. CDR3 loop: CARATGSYNEQFF. As DNA, the CDR3 is TGTGCCAGGGCGACAGGGTCCTACAATGAGCAGTTCTTC.

Notes on this clonotype: A much larger clone lies a single base off, so this may be a read error. V gene TRBV28 combines with J gene TRBJ2-7; maybe TRBD2 (5 bases). This CDR3 contains 15 residues. Germline CDR1 is MDHEN and CDR2 is SYDVKM. Deletions cut 4 bases from V and 6 bases from J, with 19 bases between. The CDR3 DNA sequence: TGTGCCAGCAGTTCCAGGCGGCGGGTGGGCCGCGAGCAGTACTTC. The encoded protein is CASSSRRRVGREQYF.

The gene calls are TRBV5-1 and TRBJ2-2; either TRBD1 or TRBD2 may fit D (6 bases each). The CDR3 spans 17 residues. Trimming removed 3 bases from V and 8 bases from J, with 23 bases in between. Germline assignment: CDR1 SGHRS and CDR2 YFSETQ. The CDR3 DNA sequence: TGCGCCAGCAGCTCCGGGGGTGTATCAGGGGCACGTGGGGAGCTGTTTTTT. Protein: CASSSGGVSGARGELFF. The complete variable domain, with remaining parts taken from reference TRBV5-1 and TRBJ2-2, reads KAGVTQTPRYLIKTRGQQVTLSCSPISGHRSVSWYQQTPGQGLQFLFEYFSETQRNKGNFPGRFSGRQFSNSRSEMNVSTLELGDSALYLCASSSGGVSGARGELFFGEGSRLTVL.

This clonotype was recorded many times. The chain carries TRBV9 and TRBJ2-7; a possible D gene is TRBD2 (6 bases). CDR1 is SGDLS and CDR2 is YYNGEE in the germline V gene. This CDR3 is 17 amino acids long. V gave up 4 bases and J gave up 7 bases, with 27 bases separating them. The CDR3 loop is CASSPQGSTGVSGEQYF. DNA of the CDR3: TGTGCCAGCAGCCCCCAAGGTTCGACGGGGGTTTCAGGTGAGCAGTACTTC.

There are many counts of this clonotype. This sequence joins TRBV5-1 and TRBJ1-5; possible D gene TRBD1, 6 bases. Germline CDR1 SGHRS, CDR2 YFSETQ. The CDR3 spans 14 residues. Trimming stripped 2 bases from V and 7 bases from J, with 13 bases between. Written as DNA, the CDR3 is TGCGCCAGCAGCTTCGCGGGCAGGGGCCAGCCCCAGCATTTT. Amino acid sequence: CASSFAGRGQPQHF.

Many counts were recorded for this clonotype. The chain employs TRBV9 and TRBJ2-7, with D perhaps TRBD1 or TRBD2 (5 bases each). CDR3 length: 15 residues. The germline V and J ends were trimmed by 5 bases and 2 bases, with 17 bases remaining between them. CDR1 is SGDLS, CDR2 YYNGEE, per germline. The CDR3 DNA sequence: TGTGCCAGCAGTTTCCGAGGGACGGCCGCCTACGAGCAGTACTTC. Translation: CASSFRGTAAYEQYF.

This clonotype was seen ten or more times. The chain carries TRBV4-2 and TRBJ2-5; D unresolved. Trimming left V 0 bases short and J 1 base short, with 6 bases between. Looked up from germline, CDR1 is LGHNA and CDR2 is YNFKEQ. CDR3 size: 14 residues. The CDR3 reads CASSQEPGQETQYF. DNA for the CDR3: TGTGCCAGCAGCCAAGAACCTGGCCAAGAGACCCAGTACTTC.

This clonotype occurred many times. The CDR3 here is CASGGSTDTQYF. In DNA form, the CDR3 reads TGTGCCAGTGGGGGGAGCACAGATACGCAGTATTTT. V and J are TRBV25-1 and TRBJ2-3, with D perhaps TRBD2 (6 bases). Trimming removed 9 bases from V and 0 bases from J, with 7 bases in between. Germline V CDR1 and CDR2: MGHDK, SYGVNS. The CDR3 extends over 12 amino acids.

This clonotype turned up a few times. The chain recombines TRBV10-3 with TRBJ1-2; D not resolved. V was cut by 10 bases and J by 1 base, with 10 bases left in between. Germline-derived CDR1 and CDR2 are ENHRY and SYGVKD. This CDR3 is 12 amino acids long. The CDR3: CATRTDNYGYTF. For the CDR3, the DNA is TGTGCCACTAGGACGGATAACTATGGCTACACCTTC.

Many counts were recorded for this clonotype. J is TRBJ1-1 and V is TRBV5-4, with a weak D call TRBD1 (5 bases). The V end was cut by 8 bases, the J end by 6 bases, with 17 bases between. Germline V gene data show CDR1 as SGHNT and CDR2 as YYREEE (reference sequence). The length of the CDR3 is 13 residues. CDR3 protein: CASHGGGGAEAFF. The CDR3 region has the DNA TGTGCCAGTCACGGGGGTGGTGGGGCTGAAGCTTTCTTT.

This clonotype was found many times. Written as DNA, the CDR3 is TGTGCCAGCAGTTACAGTTTAGGGGTTAGCAGAAACTCCTACAATGAGCAGTTCTTC. It yields the protein CASSYSLGVSRNSYNEQFF. The genes are TRBV6-2 or TRBV6-3 and TRBJ2-1; TRBD1 is a possible D gene (5 bases). Trimming removed 2 bases from V and 0 bases from J, with 20 bases in between. This CDR3 spans 19 amino acids. Germline values: CDR1 MNHEY, CDR2 SVGEGT.

This clonotype was seen many times. The V and J genes are TRBV4-1 and TRBJ2-7; a possible D gene is TRBD2 (6 bases). The germline CDR1 and CDR2 sequences are MGHRA and YSYEKL. The V gene lost 0 bases and the J gene lost 3 bases, with 12 bases spanning the gap. This CDR3 region has 15 residues. CDR3 region: CASSQDPTGDYEQYF. The CDR3 DNA sequence: TGCGCCAGCAGCCAAGATCCTACGGGAGACTACGAGCAGTACTTC.

Points on this clonotype: One base away lies a much larger clone, so this may be a sequencing read error. V and J are TRBV20-1 and TRBJ2-3; 10 bases are shared with TRBD2. Germline CDR1 is DFQATT and CDR2 is SNEGSKA (reference sequence). Unmatched junction bases numbered 4, after V lost 0 bases and J lost 4 bases. The CDR3 is 15 amino acids. The CDR3 here is CSARDPSGSADTQYF. The CDR3 DNA is TGCAGTGCTAGAGATCCTAGCGGGAGTGCAGATACGCAGTATTTT.

This clonotype was detected ten times or more. The chain links TRBV2 to TRBJ2-3; no definite D call. Deletions cut 4 bases from V and 5 bases from J, with 4 bases between. The CDR3 contains 11 residues. The V gene's germline CDR1 is SNHLY and CDR2 FYNNEI. As DNA, the CDR3 is TGTGCCAGCAGTGTGAGAGATACGCAGTATTTT. As protein: CASSVRDTQYF.

This clonotype has only a few counts. The gene calls are TRBV18 and TRBJ2-7; 8 nucleotides align to TRBD2. V was pared by 3 bases and J by 2 bases, with 6 bases of the junction left unmatched. The CDR3 totals 15 residues. The V gene's germline CDR1 is KGHSH and CDR2 LQKENI. The DNA for the CDR3 is TGTGCCAGCTCACCCCCTAGCGGGCTAACCTACGAGCAGTACTTC. Translated: CASSPPSGLTYEQYF.

This clonotype was seen ten or more times. The chain links TRBV3-1 to TRBJ2-3, with 12 bases aligning to TRBD2. CDR3 length: 17 residues. The germline CDR1 and CDR2 sequences are LGHDT and YNNKEL (reference sequence). V was clipped by 0 bases and J by 6 bases; unmatched bases: 7. The CDR3 loop is CASSQDLAGGSVDTQYF. In nucleotides, the CDR3 is TGTGCCAGCAGCCAAGATCTAGCGGGAGGGTCCGTTGATACGCAGTATTTT.

This clonotype was seen at least ten times. The chain couples TRBV11-1 to TRBJ2-5, with D tentatively TRBD2 (6 bases). The length of the CDR3 is 15 residues. Germline V lookup: CDR1 SGHAT, CDR2 FQDESV (reference sequence). V was pared by 6 bases and J by 1 base, with 15 bases between. CDR3 in DNA: TGTGCCAGCAGATCACGTGGCGGGACCCAAGAGACCCAGTACTTC. Translation gives CASRSRGGTQETQYF.

Many counts were recorded for this clonotype. This rearrangement joins TRBV18 to TRBJ2-7, with D tentatively TRBD1 or TRBD2 (5 bases each). The CDR3 extends over 15 amino acids. The V end lost 4 bases, the J end lost 7 bases, and 20 bases lay between the germline ends. Germline V gives CDR1 KGHSH, CDR2 LQKENI. CDR3 loop: CASSLTLSDEGEQYF. Written as DNA, the CDR3 is TGTGCCAGCTCACTCACTCTTTCGGACGAGGGGGAGCAGTACTTC. Looking up the rest from reference TRBV18 and TRBJ2-7 gives the full variable domain: NAGVMQNPRHLVRRRGQEARLRCSPMKGHSHVYWYRQLPEEGLKFMVYLQKENIIDESGMPKERFSAEFPKEGPSILRIQQVVRGDSAAYFCASSLTLSDEGEQYFGPGTRLTVT.

This clonotype was seen ten or more times. The chain recombines TRBV27 with TRBJ2-5; D is ambiguous. Trimming shortened V by 6 bases and J by 10 bases, and 12 bases separated the two germline ends. The CDR3 contains 11 residues. Germline V CDR1 and CDR2: MNHEY, SMNVEV (reference sequence). The CDR3 region is CASRASADQYF. CDR3 DNA: TGTGCCAGCAGGGCCTCCGCAGACCAGTACTTC.

This clonotype was recorded many times. The CDR3 nucleotides read TGTGCCAGCAGCTTTGGACAGGGAAACACCGGGGAGCTGTTTTTT. It specifies CASSFGQGNTGELFF. The chain carries TRBV6-5 and TRBJ2-2; TRBD1 matches at 8 bases. This CDR3 spans 15 amino acids. The V gene's germline CDR1 is MNHEY and CDR2 SVGAGI. V lost 6 bases, J lost 2 bases, and 5 bases stayed unmatched.

This clonotype was counted a few times. This chain uses TRBV2 with TRBJ2-3; TRBD2 aligns across 7 bases. This CDR3 has 16 amino acids. In germline, CDR1 is SNHLY, CDR2 FYNNEI. V shed 8 bases, J shed 2 bases, and the junction held 13 bases outside the gene matches. CDR3 loop: CASLLMAGASTDTQYF. In DNA form, the CDR3 reads TGTGCCAGCTTGCTAATGGCGGGAGCCTCCACAGATACGCAGTATTTT.

The chain combines TRBV5-1 with TRBJ2-5; D is possibly TRBD1 or TRBD2 (6 bases each). The CDR3 sequence is 15 residues long. V lost 4 bases and J lost 4, with 17 bases in between. Per the germline V gene, CDR1 is SGHRS and CDR2 is YFSETQ. This CDR3 reads CASSPLGRGPETQYF. DNA for the CDR3: TGCGCCAGCAGCCCGTTGGGACGGGGGCCAGAGACCCAGTACTTC.

This clonotype was detected many times. The chain joins TRBV24-1 to TRBJ1-1; D gene unclear. Trimming stripped 5 bases from V and 2 bases from J, with 11 bases between. The CDR3 has 14 residues. Germline CDR1 reads KGHDR; CDR2 reads SFDVKD. DNA for the CDR3: TGTGCCACCAGTGGTGGTACAGAAAACACTGAAGCTTTCTTT. Translation gives CATSGGTENTEAFF.

This clonotype was seen repeatedly, ten times or more. The rearrangement links TRBV28 to TRBJ2-7, with a possible D match to TRBD2 (6 bases). V was trimmed by 5 bases and J by 6 bases, leaving 17 bases between them. The CDR3 consists of 14 residues. Germline CDR1 MDHEN, CDR2 SYDVKM. CDR3 DNA: TGTGCCAGCAGTCCCGGACGGGGGTACGCCGAGCAGTACTTC. Its protein is CASSPGRGYAEQYF.

The gene calls are TRBV18 and TRBJ1-1, with D maybe TRBD1 (6 bases). V was pared by 1 base and J by 2 bases, with 8 bases between. Germline V gene data show CDR1 as KGHSH and CDR2 as LQKENI. The CDR3 sequence is 14 residues long. The CDR3 reads CASSPRGTNTEAFF. The CDR3 DNA reads as TGTGCCAGCTCACCACGGGGGACAAACACTGAAGCTTTCTTT. Using reference TRBV18 and TRBJ1-1 for the parts outside the CDR3, the full variable domain is NAGVMQNPRHLVRRRGQEARLRCSPMKGHSHVYWYRQLPEEGLKFMVYLQKENIIDESGMPKERFSAEFPKEGPSILRIQQVVRGDSAAYFCASSPRGTNTEAFFGQGTRLTVV.